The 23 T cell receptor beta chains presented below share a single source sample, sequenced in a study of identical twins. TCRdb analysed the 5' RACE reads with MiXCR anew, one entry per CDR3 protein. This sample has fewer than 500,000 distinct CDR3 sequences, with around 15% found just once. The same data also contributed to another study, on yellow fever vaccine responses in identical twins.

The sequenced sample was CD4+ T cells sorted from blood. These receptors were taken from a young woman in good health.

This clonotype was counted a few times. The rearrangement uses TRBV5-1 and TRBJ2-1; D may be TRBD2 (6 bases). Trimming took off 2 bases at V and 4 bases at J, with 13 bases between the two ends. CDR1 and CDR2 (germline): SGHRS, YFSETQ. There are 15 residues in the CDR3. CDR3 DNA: TGCGCCAGCAGCTTTACATCGGGAGAATACAATGAGCAGTTCTTC. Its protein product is CASSFTSGEYNEQFF. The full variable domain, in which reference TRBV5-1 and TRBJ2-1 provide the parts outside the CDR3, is KAGVTQTPRYLIKTRGQQVTLSCSPISGHRSVSWYQQTPGQGLQFLFEYFSETQRNKGNFPGRFSGRQFSNSRSEMNVSTLELGDSALYLCASSFTSGEYNEQFFGPGTRLTVL.

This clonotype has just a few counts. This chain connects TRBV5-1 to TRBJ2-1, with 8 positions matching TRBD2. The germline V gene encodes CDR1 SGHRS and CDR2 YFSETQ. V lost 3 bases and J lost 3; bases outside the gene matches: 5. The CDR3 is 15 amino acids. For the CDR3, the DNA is TGCGCCAGCAGCTCCCGAGCGGGAGTCTACAATGAGCAGTTCTTC. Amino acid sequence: CASSSRAGVYNEQFF. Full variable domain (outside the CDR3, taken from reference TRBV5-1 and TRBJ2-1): KAGVTQTPRYLIKTRGQQVTLSCSPISGHRSVSWYQQTPGQGLQFLFEYFSETQRNKGNFPGRFSGRQFSNSRSEMNVSTLELGDSALYLCASSSRAGVYNEQFFGPGTRLTVL.

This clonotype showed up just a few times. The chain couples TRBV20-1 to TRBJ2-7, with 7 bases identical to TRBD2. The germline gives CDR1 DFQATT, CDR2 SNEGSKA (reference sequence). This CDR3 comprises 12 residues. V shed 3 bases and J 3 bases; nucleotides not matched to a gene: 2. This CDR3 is CSASLADYEQYF. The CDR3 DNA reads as TGCAGTGCTAGTCTAGCGGACTACGAGCAGTACTTC.

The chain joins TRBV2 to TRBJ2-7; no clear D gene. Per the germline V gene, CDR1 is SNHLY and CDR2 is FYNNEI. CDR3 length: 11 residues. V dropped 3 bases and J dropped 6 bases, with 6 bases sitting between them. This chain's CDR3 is CASSEFIEQYF. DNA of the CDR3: TGTGCCAGCAGTGAGTTTATCGAGCAGTACTTC.

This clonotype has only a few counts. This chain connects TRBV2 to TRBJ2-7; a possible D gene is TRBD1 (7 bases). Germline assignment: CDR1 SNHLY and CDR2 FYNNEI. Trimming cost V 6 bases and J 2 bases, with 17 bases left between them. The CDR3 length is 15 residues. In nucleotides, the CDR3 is TGTGCCAGCAGCCCCGGGCAGGGGGGTACCTACGAGCAGTACTTC. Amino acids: CASSPGQGGTYEQYF.

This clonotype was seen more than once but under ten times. CDR3: CAIRQQETQYF. In DNA form, the CDR3 reads TGTGCCATCAGACAGCAAGAGACCCAGTACTTC. The chain couples TRBV6-6 to TRBJ2-5, with D possibly being TRBD1 (5 bases). V was cut by 10 bases and J by 2 bases, with 8 bases left in between. The CDR3 spans 11 residues. In germline, CDR1 is MNHNY, CDR2 SVGAGI (reference sequence).

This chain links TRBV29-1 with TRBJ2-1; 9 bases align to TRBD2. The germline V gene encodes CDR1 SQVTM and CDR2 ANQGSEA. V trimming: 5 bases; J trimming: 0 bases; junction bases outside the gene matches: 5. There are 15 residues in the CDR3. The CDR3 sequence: CSVRNSGSSYNEQFF. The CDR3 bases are TGCAGCGTTCGTAATAGCGGGAGCTCCTACAATGAGCAGTTCTTC.

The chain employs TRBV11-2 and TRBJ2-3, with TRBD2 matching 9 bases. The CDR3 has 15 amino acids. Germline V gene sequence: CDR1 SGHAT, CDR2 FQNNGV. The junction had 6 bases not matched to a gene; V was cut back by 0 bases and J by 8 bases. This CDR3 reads CASSLDGAGGLTQYF. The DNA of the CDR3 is TGTGCCAGCAGCTTAGACGGGGCGGGGGGGCTTACGCAGTATTTT. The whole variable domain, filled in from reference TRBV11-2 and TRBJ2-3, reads EAGVAQSPRYKIIEKRQSVAFWCNPISGHATLYWYQQILGQGPKLLIQFQNNGVVDDSQLPKDRFSAERLKGVDSTLKIQPAKLEDSAVYLCASSLDGAGGLTQYFGPGTRLTVL.

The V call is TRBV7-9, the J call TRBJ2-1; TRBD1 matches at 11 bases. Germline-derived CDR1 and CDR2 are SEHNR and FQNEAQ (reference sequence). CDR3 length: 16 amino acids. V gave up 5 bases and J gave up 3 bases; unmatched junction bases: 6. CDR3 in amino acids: CASSPTGTGGYNEQFF. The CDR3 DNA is TGTGCCAGCAGCCCGACCGGGACAGGGGGCTACAATGAGCAGTTCTTC. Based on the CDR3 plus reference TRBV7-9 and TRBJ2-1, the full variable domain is DTGVSQNPRHKITKRGQNVTFRCDPISEHNRLYWYRQTLGQGPEFLTYFQNEAQLEKSRLLSDRFSAERPKGSFSTLEIQRTEQGDSAMYLCASSPTGTGGYNEQFFGPGTRLTVL.

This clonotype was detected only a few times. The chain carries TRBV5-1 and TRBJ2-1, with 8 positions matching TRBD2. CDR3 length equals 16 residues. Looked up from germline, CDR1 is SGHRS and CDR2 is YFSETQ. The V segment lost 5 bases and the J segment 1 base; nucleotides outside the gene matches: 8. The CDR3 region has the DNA TGCGCCAGCAGTTATGGGGGGACTAGTTCCTACAATGAGCAGTTCTTC. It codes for CASSYGGTSSYNEQFF.

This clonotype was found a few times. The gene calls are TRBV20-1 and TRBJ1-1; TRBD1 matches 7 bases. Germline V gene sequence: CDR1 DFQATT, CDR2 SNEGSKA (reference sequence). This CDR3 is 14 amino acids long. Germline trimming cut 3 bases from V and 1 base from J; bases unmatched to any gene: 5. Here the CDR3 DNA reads TGCAGTGCTAGGGACAGGCGGGAGAACACTGAAGCTTTCTTT. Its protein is CSARDRRENTEAFF.

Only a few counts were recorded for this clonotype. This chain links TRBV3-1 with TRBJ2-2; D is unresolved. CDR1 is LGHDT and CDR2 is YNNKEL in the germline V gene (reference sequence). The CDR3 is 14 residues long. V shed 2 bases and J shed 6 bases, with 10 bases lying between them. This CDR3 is CASSQYSRSGELFF. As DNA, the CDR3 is TGTGCCAGCAGCCAATACAGTAGGTCCGGGGAGCTGTTTTTT.

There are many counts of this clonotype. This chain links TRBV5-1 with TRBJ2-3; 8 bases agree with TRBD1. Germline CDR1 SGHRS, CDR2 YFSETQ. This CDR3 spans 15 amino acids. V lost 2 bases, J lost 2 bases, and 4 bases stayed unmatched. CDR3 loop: CASSFGQGYTDTQYF. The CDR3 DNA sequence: TGCGCCAGCAGCTTCGGACAGGGCTACACAGATACGCAGTATTTT. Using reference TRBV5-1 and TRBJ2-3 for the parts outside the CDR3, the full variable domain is KAGVTQTPRYLIKTRGQQVTLSCSPISGHRSVSWYQQTPGQGLQFLFEYFSETQRNKGNFPGRFSGRQFSNSRSEMNVSTLELGDSALYLCASSFGQGYTDTQYFGPGTRLTVL.

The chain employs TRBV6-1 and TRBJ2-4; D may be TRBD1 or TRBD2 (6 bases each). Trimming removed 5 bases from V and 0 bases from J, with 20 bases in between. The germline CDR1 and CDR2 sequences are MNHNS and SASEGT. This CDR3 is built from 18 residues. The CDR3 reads CASSRAPRGQVAKNIQYF. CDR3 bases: TGTGCCAGCAGTCGCGCCCCCCGGGGGCAGGTAGCCAAAAACATTCAGTACTTC.

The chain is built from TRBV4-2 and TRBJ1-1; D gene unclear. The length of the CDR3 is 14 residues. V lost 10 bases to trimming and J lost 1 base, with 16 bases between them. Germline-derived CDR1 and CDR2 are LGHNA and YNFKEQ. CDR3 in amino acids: CAMSRTGKNTEAFF. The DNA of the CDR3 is TGTGCCATGAGCCGGACGGGAAAGAACACTGAAGCTTTCTTT.

Written as DNA, the CDR3 is TGTGCCATCAGGTCAGCCTTTGAAGCTTTCTTT. It is translated as CAIRSAFEAFF. This rearrangement joins TRBV10-3 to TRBJ1-1, with D uncertain. The germline CDR1 and CDR2 sequences are ENHRY and SYGVKD. Trimming took off 6 bases at V and 7 bases at J, with 9 bases between the two ends. The CDR3 is 11 residues long.

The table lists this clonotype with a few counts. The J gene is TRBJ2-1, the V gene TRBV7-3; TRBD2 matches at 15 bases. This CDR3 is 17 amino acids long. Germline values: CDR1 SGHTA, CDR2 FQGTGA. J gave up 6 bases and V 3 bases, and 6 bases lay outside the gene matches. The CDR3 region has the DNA TGTGCCAGCAGCTTCGGACTAGCGGGGGGGCCCACCAATGAGCAGTTCTTC. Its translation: CASSFGLAGGPTNEQFF.

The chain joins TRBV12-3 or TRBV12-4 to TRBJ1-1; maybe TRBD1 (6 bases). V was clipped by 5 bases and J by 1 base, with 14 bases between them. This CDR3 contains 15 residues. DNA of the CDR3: TGTGCCAGCAGTCAGCGCAGGGGTCGGAACACTGAAGCTTTCTTT. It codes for CASSQRRGRNTEAFF.

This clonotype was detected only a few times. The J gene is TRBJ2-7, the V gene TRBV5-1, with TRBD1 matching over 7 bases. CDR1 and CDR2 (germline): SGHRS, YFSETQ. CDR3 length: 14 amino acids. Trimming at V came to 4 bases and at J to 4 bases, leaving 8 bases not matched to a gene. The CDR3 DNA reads TGCGCCAGCAGCCGCGGACAGGAGTCATACGAGCAGTACTTC. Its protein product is CASSRGQESYEQYF.

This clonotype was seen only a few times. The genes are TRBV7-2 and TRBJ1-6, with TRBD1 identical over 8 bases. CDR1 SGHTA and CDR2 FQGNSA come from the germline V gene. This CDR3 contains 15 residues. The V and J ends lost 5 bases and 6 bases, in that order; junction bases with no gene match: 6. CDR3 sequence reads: CASSGRQGTNSPLHF. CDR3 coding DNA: TGTGCCAGCAGCGGCAGACAGGGGACTAATTCACCCCTCCACTTT.

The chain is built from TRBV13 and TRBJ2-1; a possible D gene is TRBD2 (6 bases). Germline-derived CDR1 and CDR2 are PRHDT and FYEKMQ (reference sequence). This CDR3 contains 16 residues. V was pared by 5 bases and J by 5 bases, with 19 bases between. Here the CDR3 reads CASSRRREIPHNEQFF. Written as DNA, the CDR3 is TGTGCCAGCAGCCGCAGACGGGAGATCCCCCACAATGAGCAGTTCTTC. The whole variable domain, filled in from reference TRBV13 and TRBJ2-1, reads AAGVIQSPRHLIKEKRETATLKCYPIPRHDTVYWYQQGPGQDPQFLISFYEKMQSDKGSIPDRFSAQQFSDYHSELNMSSLELGDSALYFCASSRRREIPHNEQFFGPGTRLTVL.

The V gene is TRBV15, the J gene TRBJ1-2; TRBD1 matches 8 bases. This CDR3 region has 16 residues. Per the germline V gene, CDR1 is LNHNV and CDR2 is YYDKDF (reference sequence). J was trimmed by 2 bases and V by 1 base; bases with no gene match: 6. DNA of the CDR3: TGTGCCACCAGCAGAGGAGGACAGGGCGGAAACTATGGCTACACCTTC. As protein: CATSRGGQGGNYGYTF.

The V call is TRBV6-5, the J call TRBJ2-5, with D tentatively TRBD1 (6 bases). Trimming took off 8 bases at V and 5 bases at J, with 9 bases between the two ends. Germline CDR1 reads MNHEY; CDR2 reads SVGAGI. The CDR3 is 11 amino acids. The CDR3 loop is CASLRGETQYF. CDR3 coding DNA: TGTGCCAGCTTGAGGGGGGAGACCCAGTACTTC.